This T cell receptor beta chain was retrieved from a study of response to subunit inactivated influenza vaccine. Study-level findings and limits: Researchers suggested that each seasonal influenza vaccination recruits few new T cells.

This clonotype came up a few times. Antigen unknown. V lost 3 bases, J lost 6 bases, and 1 base stayed unmatched. Germline CDR1 KGHSH, CDR2 LQKENI. This CDR3 is built from 14 residues. TCRdb re-called the RT-PCR reads through MiXCR, storing one row per CDR3 protein. The table shows around 320,000 distinct CDR3 sequences, with over 20% occurring only once. V and J are TRBV18 and TRBJ1-6, with 8 bases lining up with TRBD1. The input for sequencing was PBMCs from blood, taken 21 months after vaccination. This TCR derives from a man aged 45 to 70 who received an inactivated influenza vaccine. CDR3 in amino acids: CASSPDRVNSPLHF. Here the CDR3 DNA reads TGTGCCAGCTCACCGGACAGGGTTAATTCACCCCTCCACTTT.